This TCR beta chain is from a study of T-cell reconstitution after alpha-beta-depleted transplantation in children. TCRbeta library preparation incorporated unique molecular identifiers. Each CDR3 protein is one row after TCRdb ran MiXCR on the PCR reads. The sample yields about 610,000 distinct CDR3 sequences, about 10% seen once. This CDR3 region has 12 residues. The V gene lost 5 bases and the J gene lost 9 bases, with 14 bases spanning the gap. Germline V gene sequence: CDR1 DFQATT, CDR2 SNEGSKA (reference sequence). This clonotype was counted ten times or more. The clonotype comes from a human donor who donated a stem cell graft to a child with acute myeloid leukemia. The sample in question was PBMCs from the stem cell graft donor, obtained from the stem cell graft. The chain joins TRBV20-1 to TRBJ1-5, with unresolved D. The CDR3 loop reads CSAGEADGPQHF. DNA for the CDR3: TGCAGTGCTGGGGAGGCCGACGGGCCCCAGCATTTT.